These 18 T cell receptor beta chains were sequenced from one sample in a study of blood T cell repertoires in COVID-19. Profiling relied on immunoSEQ multiplex PCR, and the TCRdb table lists in-frame clones only, not all of them. The table has about 120,000 clones, approximately 84% seen once. The sample was peripheral blood. These receptors were obtained from a man between 65 and 85 years old with active or convalescent COVID-19.

V and J are TRBV2 and TRBJ1-1, with a weak D call TRBD1 (6 bases). The CDR3 spans 15 residues. Trimming took 1 base from V and 1 from J, leaving 10 bases between them. Per germline, CDR1 SNHLY and CDR2 FYNNEI. The CDR3 region has the DNA TGTGCCAGCAGTGAAGTATGGGGGCAGAACACTGAAGCTTTCTTT. Translating gives CASSEVWGQNTEAFF.

The rearrangement links TRBV4-3 to TRBJ2-3; tentative D call: TRBD2 (7 bases). The V end was cut by 0 bases, the J end by 2 bases, with 12 bases between. The CDR3 totals 16 residues. Germline CDR1 LGHNA, CDR2 YSLEER. CDR3 bases: TGCGCCAGCAGCCAAGATATGGCGGGGGCCACAGATACGCAGTATTTT. Translation gives CASSQDMAGATDTQYF.

V gene TRBV3-1 (or the pseudogene TRBV3-2) combines with J gene TRBJ1-2; D remains unclear. This CDR3 spans 14 amino acids. The V gene lost 0 bases and the J gene lost 8 bases, with 13 bases spanning the gap. Germline V gene lookup returns CDR1 LGHDT and CDR2 YNNKEL (reference sequence). The CDR3 is CASSQDTGTGGYTF. The CDR3 DNA sequence: TGTGCCAGCAGCCAAGATACGGGAACTGGCGGCTACACCTTC.

The chain links TRBV6-5 to TRBJ1-2, with 7 bases that match TRBD1. CDR1 and CDR2 from the germline V gene are MNHEY and SVGAGI. Trimming cost V 6 bases and J 4 bases; bases outside gene matches: 8. The CDR3 is 14 residues long. Here the CDR3 DNA reads TGTGCCAGCAGACACAGGGGATTGGTCTATGGCTACACCTTC. Its protein is CASRHRGLVYGYTF.

J is TRBJ1-5 and V is TRBV25-1; 10 bases are a match to TRBD1. The CDR3 loop spans 18 amino acids. The V gene end was trimmed by 5 bases and the J gene end by 1 base; junction bases not matched to a gene: 11. CDR1 and CDR2 from the germline V gene are MGHDK and SYGVNS. This CDR3 is CASSSKRTGGRSNQPQHF. The CDR3 DNA sequence: TGTGCCAGCAGTTCAAAGCGGACAGGGGGTCGGAGCAATCAGCCCCAGCATTTT.

V usage is TRBV30 and J usage is TRBJ1-3; possible D gene TRBD1, 6 bases. Germline lookup yields CDR1 GTSNPN and CDR2 SVGIG (reference sequence). V shed 4 bases and J shed 3 bases, with 10 bases lying between them. The CDR3 is made up of 13 amino acids. CDR3 sequence reads: CAWIKGGGNTIYF. CDR3 DNA: TGTGCCTGGATAAAAGGGGGTGGAAACACCATATATTTT.

In its sample, this clone was seen once. DNA for the CDR3: TGTGCCAGCAGCTTAGTCTCAGGGGCCGAAAAACTGTTTTTT. Its protein product is CASSLVSGAEKLFF. The chain joins TRBV7-9 to TRBJ1-4; D is possibly TRBD1 (6 bases). The V and J ends lost 1 base and 8 bases respectively, with 11 bases between them. The germline CDR1 and CDR2 sequences are SEHNR and FQNEAQ (reference sequence). The CDR3 length is 14 residues.

This rearrangement joins TRBV4-3 to TRBJ1-1, with D possibly matching TRBD1 (6 bases). With 8 bases removed from V and 3 bases from J, the gap between germline ends came to 10 bases. Per germline, CDR1 LGHNA and CDR2 YSLEER. CDR3 length equals 12 residues. In nucleotides, the CDR3 is TGCGCCAGCCGAGACAGGCACACTGAAGCTTTCTTT. Translated: CASRDRHTEAFF.

This clone was observed once. This chain uses TRBV7-8 with TRBJ2-5, with D possibly TRBD1 on 5 matching bases. The CDR3 has 13 residues. Germline V gene lookup returns CDR1 SGHVS and CDR2 FQNEAQ. V dropped 5 bases and J dropped 4 bases, with 11 bases sitting between them. CDR3 DNA sequence: TGTGCCAGCAGCCTGGACATGGGAGAGACCCAGTACTTC. It is translated as CASSLDMGETQYF.

The sample holds a few counts of this clone. The V gene is TRBV5-1, the J gene TRBJ2-2; 12 nucleotides agree with TRBD2. Germline V CDR1 and CDR2: SGHRS, YFSETQ. V was pared by 4 bases and J by 2 bases, with 6 bases of the junction left unmatched. CDR3 length: 17 residues. The DNA for the CDR3 is TGCGCCAGCAGCCCAAGGACTAGCGGGGATAACACCGGGGAGCTGTTTTTT. This sequence encodes CASSPRTSGDNTGELFF.

This clone was observed once. V and J are TRBV27 and TRBJ1-1; D not resolved. The CDR3 totals 15 residues. V lost 5 bases and J 0 bases, leaving 13 bases between the germline ends. Germline assignment: CDR1 MNHEY and CDR2 SMNVEV (reference sequence). The CDR3 spells CASSKMGSLNTEAFF. Written as DNA, the CDR3 is TGTGCCAGCAGTAAAATGGGCAGCTTGAACACTGAAGCTTTCTTT.

This chain joins TRBV10-2 and TRBJ1-4, with D possibly TRBD1 on 6 matching bases. Trimming took off 5 bases at V and 0 bases at J, with 13 bases between the two ends. CDR1 is WSHSY and CDR2 is SAAADI in the germline V gene. The CDR3 loop spans 16 amino acids. The CDR3 DNA follows: TGCGCCAGCAGTCGGACAGCAGGGGCAACTAATGAAAAACTGTTTTTT. Protein product: CASSRTAGATNEKLFF.

The V and J genes are TRBV28 and TRBJ1-2; D may be TRBD1 (5 bases). In germline, CDR1 is MDHEN, CDR2 SYDVKM. There are 12 residues in the CDR3. Trimming removed 8 bases from V and 8 bases from J, with 15 bases in between. The CDR3 region is CASRRGSEGYTF. The DNA of the CDR3 is TGTGCCAGCCGGCGGGGCTCTGAGGGCTACACCTTC.

This clone was observed a single time. This sequence joins TRBV3-1 (or the pseudogene TRBV3-2) and TRBJ1-2; 8 bases line up with TRBD1. Germline loops: CDR1 LGHDT, CDR2 YNNKEL (reference sequence). This CDR3 contains 12 residues. V gave up 6 bases and J gave up 6 bases; unmatched junction bases: 3. The CDR3 DNA follows: TGTGCCAGCAGTACAGGGGGGCATGGCTACACCTTC. This gives the protein CASSTGGHGYTF.

This rearrangement joins TRBV5-8 to TRBJ2-1; 7 nucleotides match TRBD1. The ends lost 5 bases at V and 0 bases at J; junction bases unmatched: 8. Germline CDR1 and CDR2: SGHTS and YDEGEE. This CDR3 is built from 16 residues. CDR3 protein: CASRPRDSPSYNEQFF. CDR3 DNA: TGTGCCAGCAGACCTAGGGACAGCCCCTCCTACAATGAGCAGTTCTTC.

This clone was picked up a small number of times. The chain combines TRBV27 with TRBJ1-6; 7 positions match TRBD1. CDR3 length: 20 amino acids. With 2 bases clipped from V and 8 bases from J, the junction kept 21 bases outside the gene matches. In germline, CDR1 is MNHEY, CDR2 SMNVEV (reference sequence). The CDR3: CASSLTRKQGSAGKDSPLHF. The CDR3 DNA reads TGTGCCAGCAGTTTAACCCGGAAACAGGGGAGCGCGGGAAAGGATTCACCCCTCCACTTT.

Many counts were recorded for this clone. The chain combines TRBV19 with TRBJ2-2; 11 bases align to TRBD2. Unmatched junction bases numbered 5, after V lost 5 bases and J lost 3 bases. Looked up from germline, CDR1 is LNHDA and CDR2 is SQIVND (reference sequence). The CDR3 consists of 16 residues. The CDR3 here is CASSDSGGDHTGELFF. The CDR3 bases are TGTGCCAGTAGTGATAGCGGGGGGGATCACACCGGGGAGCTGTTTTTT.

The chain combines TRBV28 with TRBJ2-7; the match to TRBD1 covers 11 bases. CDR1 MDHEN and CDR2 SYDVKM come from the germline V gene. J gave up 3 bases and V 7 bases, and 8 bases lay outside the gene matches. The CDR3 contains 15 residues. DNA of the CDR3: TGTGCCAGCAACCCACACGGGACAGGGGGCTACGAGCAGTACTTC. Translating gives CASNPHGTGGYEQYF.